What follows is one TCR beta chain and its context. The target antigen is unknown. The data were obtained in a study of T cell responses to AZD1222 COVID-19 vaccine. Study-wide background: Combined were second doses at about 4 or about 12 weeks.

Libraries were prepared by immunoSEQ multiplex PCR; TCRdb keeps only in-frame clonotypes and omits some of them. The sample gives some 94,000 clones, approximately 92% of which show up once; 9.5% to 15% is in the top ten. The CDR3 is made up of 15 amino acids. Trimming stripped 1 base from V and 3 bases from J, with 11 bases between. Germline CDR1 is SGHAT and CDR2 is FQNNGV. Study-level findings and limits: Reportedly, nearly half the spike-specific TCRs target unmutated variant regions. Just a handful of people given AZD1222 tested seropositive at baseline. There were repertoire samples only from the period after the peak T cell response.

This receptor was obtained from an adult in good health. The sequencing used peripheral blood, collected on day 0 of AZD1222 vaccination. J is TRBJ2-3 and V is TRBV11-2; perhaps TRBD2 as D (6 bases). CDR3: CASSLGGETTDTQYF. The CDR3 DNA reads TGTGCCAGCAGCTTAGGGGGGGAAACTACAGATACGCAGTATTTT.